The 15 T cell receptor beta chains presented below share a single source sample, sequenced in a study of blood T cell repertoires in COVID-19. Method: immunoSEQ multiplex PCR; TCRdb's copy keeps in-frame clones and lacks some. The repertoire has under 150,000 clones, approximately 85% of them found once; the top ten carry 6.5% to 9.5%. The sequencing input was peripheral blood. The receptor set was obtained from an older woman with COVID-19, enrolled during active disease.

Notes on this clone: Other DNA sequences from this sample encode an identical CDR3 as well. This chain uses TRBV3-1 (or the pseudogene TRBV3-2) with TRBJ1-1; TRBD1 aligns across 9 bases. V lost 1 base, J lost 6 bases, and 0 bases stayed unmatched. Germline lookup yields CDR1 LGHDT and CDR2 YNNKEL (reference sequence). The length of the CDR3 is 13 residues. Here the CDR3 reads CASSQGDRAEAFF. CDR3 DNA sequence: TGTGCCAGCAGCCAAGGGGACAGGGCTGAAGCTTTCTTT.

This clone was counted between two and nine times. The V call is TRBV2, the J call TRBJ1-4; a weak D match, TRBD1 (6 bases). CDR3 length: 14 residues. CDR1 is SNHLY, CDR2 FYNNEI, per germline. V gave up 7 bases and J gave up 4 bases, with 13 bases separating them. The CDR3 loop is CASNDGRGNEKLFF. CDR3 nucleotide sequence: TGTGCCAGCAATGACGGCAGGGGTAATGAAAAACTGTTTTTT.

The chain has TRBV5-4 and TRBJ1-5, with 10 bases matching TRBD1. Germline CDR1 SGHNT, CDR2 YYREEE (reference sequence). There are 14 residues in the CDR3. The trim removed 0 bases at V and 8 bases at J, leaving 2 bases unmatched. CDR3 region: CASSLGGTGEPQHF. For the CDR3, the DNA is TGTGCCAGCAGCTTGGGTGGGACAGGGGAGCCCCAGCATTTT.

This chain joins TRBV7-8 and TRBJ1-1; no clear D gene. CDR1 is SGHVS and CDR2 is FQNEAQ in the germline V gene. The CDR3 sequence is 14 residues long. V lost 0 bases to trimming and J lost 4 bases, with 9 bases between them. CDR3 sequence: CASSLAPPGTEAFF. CDR3 nucleotides: TGTGCCAGCAGCTTAGCTCCGCCGGGCACTGAAGCTTTCTTT.

The CDR3 DNA is TGTGCCAGCAGCCAATTCTTCCGGGGTGTTTTGTACTCTGGGGCCAACGTCCTGACTTTC. Protein product: CASSQFFRGVLYSGANVLTF. This chain joins TRBV14 and TRBJ2-6; possibly TRBD2 for D (5 bases). The V end lost 2 bases, the J end lost 0 bases, and 20 bases lay between the germline ends. The CDR3 spans 20 residues. Germline CDR1 reads SGHDN; CDR2 reads FVKESK.

This chain connects TRBV27 to TRBJ2-7, with 9 bases that match TRBD2. This CDR3 contains 14 residues. With V trimmed by 3 bases and J by 6 bases, 6 bases remained unmatched. Germline CDR1 reads MNHEY; CDR2 reads SMNVEV (reference sequence). The CDR3 sequence is CASSLAGGIGEQYF. CDR3 bases: TGTGCCAGCAGTTTGGCGGGGGGGATAGGCGAGCAGTACTTC.

The V call is TRBV27, the J call TRBJ2-5; the match to TRBD1 covers 9 bases. The CDR3 extends over 14 amino acids. Looked up from germline, CDR1 is MNHEY and CDR2 is SMNVEV (reference sequence). The J segment lost 2 bases and the V segment lost 5 bases, leaving 3 bases of the junction unmatched. DNA of the CDR3: TGTGCCAGCAGTCCAGGGACAGGGCAAGAGACCCAGTACTTC. The encoded protein is CASSPGTGQETQYF.

The chain is built from TRBV6-2 or TRBV6-3 and TRBJ2-5; 10 nucleotides match TRBD2. Germline V gene data show CDR1 as MNHEY and CDR2 as SVGEGT. J gave up 1 base and V 6 bases, and 5 bases lay outside the gene matches. The CDR3 covers 15 residues. Here the CDR3 DNA reads TGTGCCAGCAGCTCTCTAGCGGGGGCCCAAGAGACCCAGTACTTC. It encodes CASSSLAGAQETQYF.

The chain employs TRBV6-5 and TRBJ2-1; the D gene is possibly TRBD2 (6 bases). The CDR3 length is 15 residues. Trimming removed 8 bases from V and 4 bases from J, with 18 bases in between. Germline V gene data show CDR1 as MNHEY and CDR2 as SVGAGI. CDR3 bases: TGTGCCAGCGGCCAGGACGGCGGGGCATACAATGAGCAGTTCTTC. It translates to CASGQDGGAYNEQFF.

This chain connects TRBV7-6 to TRBJ1-1; a possible D gene is TRBD1 (5 bases). The CDR3 contains 12 residues. The V gene lost 1 base and the J gene lost 7 bases, with 7 bases spanning the gap. Germline CDR1 SGHVS, CDR2 FNYEAQ. The CDR3 reads CASSLEGVEAFF. The CDR3 DNA is TGTGCCAGCAGCTTAGAAGGGGTTGAAGCTTTCTTT. Filled out from reference TRBV7-6 and TRBJ1-1, the complete variable domain reads GAGVSQSPRYKVTKRGQDVALRCDPISGHVSLYWYRQALGQGPEFLTYFNYEAQQDKSGLPNDRFSAERPEGSISTLTIQRTEQRDSAMYRCASSLEGVEAFFGQGTRLTVV.

J is TRBJ1-5 and V is TRBV19; possible D gene TRBD1, 6 bases. This CDR3 region has 14 residues. Looked up from germline, CDR1 is LNHDA and CDR2 is SQIVND (reference sequence). Trimming left V 3 bases short and J 5 bases short, with 11 bases between. CDR3 DNA: TGTGCCAGTAGTATCCAGGGGCGGGATCAGCCCCAGCATTTT. Residues: CASSIQGRDQPQHF.

The chain uses TRBV4-2 and TRBJ1-2, with unresolved D. There are 15 residues in the CDR3. Trimming pared 0 bases from V and 0 bases from J, leaving 8 bases between. Per germline, CDR1 LGHNA and CDR2 YNFKEQ. The CDR3 region has the DNA TGTGCCAGCAGCCAAGAACAGCCAGCTAACTATGGCTACACCTTC. Translation: CASSQEQPANYGYTF.

CDR3 sequence (DNA): TGTGCCAGCAGTTACTCGGCGGGACAGCAAAATTCACCCCTCCACTTT. Residues: CASSYSAGQQNSPLHF. The chain links TRBV6-5 to TRBJ1-6, with TRBD1 identical over 7 bases. The CDR3 is 16 amino acids. Trimming at V came to 0 bases and at J to 7 bases, leaving 6 bases not matched to a gene. Looked up from germline, CDR1 is MNHEY and CDR2 is SVGAGI.

The CDR3 region is CASMRQPNYGYTF. The CDR3 region has the DNA TGTGCCAGTATGCGACAGCCGAACTATGGCTACACCTTC. This chain uses TRBV19 with TRBJ1-2; possibly TRBD1 for D (5 bases). The V gene lost 7 bases and the J gene lost 2 bases, with 11 bases spanning the gap. The CDR3 length is 13 residues. Germline CDR1 LNHDA, CDR2 SQIVND (reference sequence).

V gene TRBV19 combines with J gene TRBJ2-3; a weak D match, TRBD2 (6 bases). The CDR3 has 15 residues. Germline loops: CDR1 LNHDA, CDR2 SQIVND (reference sequence). The V gene lost 7 bases and the J gene lost 1 base, with 15 bases spanning the gap. In DNA form, the CDR3 reads TGTGCCAGTACCAAACTAGCATTCGGCACAGATACGCAGTATTTT. The encoded protein is CASTKLAFGTDTQYF.